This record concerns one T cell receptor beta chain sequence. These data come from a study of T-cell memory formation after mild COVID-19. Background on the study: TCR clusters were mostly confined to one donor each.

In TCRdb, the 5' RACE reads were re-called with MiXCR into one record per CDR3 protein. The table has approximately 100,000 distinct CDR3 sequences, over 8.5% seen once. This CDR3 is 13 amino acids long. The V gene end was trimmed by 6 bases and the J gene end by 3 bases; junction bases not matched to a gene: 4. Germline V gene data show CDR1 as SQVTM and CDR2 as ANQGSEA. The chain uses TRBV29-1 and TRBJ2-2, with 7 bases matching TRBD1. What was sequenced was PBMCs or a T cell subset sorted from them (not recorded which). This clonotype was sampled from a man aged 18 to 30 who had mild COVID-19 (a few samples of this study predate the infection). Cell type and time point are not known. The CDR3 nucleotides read TGCAGCGTCGTAACAGGGGACACCGGGGAGCTGTTTTTT. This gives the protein CSVVTGDTGELFF.